The 30 T cell receptor beta chains in this list originate from one sample, sequenced in a study of CD8+CD57+ T cells in acquired aplastic anemia (dated by TCRdb to 2016 to 2019). The run used an Illumina HiSeq 2000. TCR beta VDJ combination and CDR3 sequence profiling used genomic DNA as the template. TCRdb reworked the public reads: Q25 trimming with fastp, MiXCR clone assembly, productive beta chains retained. All rows with the same CDR3 protein become a single entry with the most common DNA and genes. This sample is represented by 150,000 to 200,000 distinct CDR3 sequences; roughly three fifths of them were singletons. Roughly 43% of the sample is held by the ten biggest clonotypes. Patients chosen for sequencing had shown expansion of CD8+CD57+ cells by flow cytometry. Sequencing input: sorted CD4+, CD8+, or CD8+CD57+ T cells (not recorded which) from PBMCs. These receptors all stem from a human donor with aplastic anemia.

This clonotype is a singleton in its sample. The CDR3 nucleotides are TGCAGTGCTAGGCGCAAGACAGGGACGGCCTACGAGCAGTACTTC. This encodes CSARRKTGTAYEQYF. The rearrangement joins TRBV20-1 to TRBJ2-7, with 7 bases fitting TRBD1. The V and J ends lost 3 bases and 2 bases, in that order; junction bases with no gene match: 10. The CDR3 extends over 15 amino acids. In germline, CDR1 is DFQATT, CDR2 SNEGSKA (reference sequence).

As regards this clonotype: A much larger clone is a single base away; this may be a read error. The rearrangement joins TRBV9 to TRBJ2-3, with 12 nucleotides matching TRBD2. CDR1 SGDLS and CDR2 YYNGEE come from the germline V gene. Trimming at V came to 4 bases and at J to 6 bases, leaving 6 bases not matched to a gene. CDR3 length equals 15 residues. The CDR3 here is CASSPRTSGVDTQYF. The CDR3 nucleotides are TGTGCCAGCAGCCCCCGGACTAGCGGGGTGGATACGCAGTATTTT. Filled out from reference TRBV9 and TRBJ2-3, the complete variable domain reads DSGVTQTPKHLITATGQRVTLRCSPRSGDLSVYWYQQSLDQGLQFLIQYYNGEERAKGNILERFSAQQFPDLHSELNLSSLELGDSALYFCASSPRTSGVDTQYFGPGTRLTVL.

The V and J genes are TRBV24-1 and TRBJ2-1, with 8 bases that match TRBD2. Unmatched junction bases numbered 10, after V lost 7 bases and J lost 9 bases. The CDR3 length is 14 residues. CDR1 and CDR2 (germline): KGHDR, SFDVKD. The chain's CDR3 is CATSVSGSSIEQFF. The DNA of the CDR3 is TGTGCCACCAGCGTCAGCGGGAGTTCCATTGAGCAGTTCTTC.

This chain uses TRBV12-3 or TRBV12-4 with TRBJ1-1; D gene uncertain. The V gene lost 2 bases and the J gene lost 5 bases, with 3 bases spanning the gap. The CDR3 length is 11 residues. The CDR3 nucleotides read TGTGCCAGCAGTTTATGGACTGAAGCTTTCTTT. Residues: CASSLWTEAFF.

This clonotype has more than one count but fewer than ten. This sequence may be a read error, since a much larger clone differs from it by one base. The chain combines TRBV20-1 with TRBJ1-3, with D possibly matching TRBD1 (6 bases). CDR3 length: 11 residues. The germline gives CDR1 DFQATT, CDR2 SNEGSKA (reference sequence). V lost 5 bases and J lost 15, with 17 bases in between. As DNA, the CDR3 is TGCAGTGCTCCACAGGGTATTAAGGCATATTTT. Amino acids: CSAPQGIKAYF.

This clonotype was detected ten times or more. V gene TRBV2 combines with J gene TRBJ2-1, with 12 nucleotides matching TRBD2. The CDR3 has 17 amino acids. V was clipped by 1 base and J by 6 bases; unmatched bases: 7. Germline loops: CDR1 SNHLY, CDR2 FYNNEI. CDR3 nucleotide sequence: TGTGCCAGCAGTGAAGGTGCTAGCGGGGGGGATCTCAATGAGCAGTTCTTC. This codes for CASSEGASGGDLNEQFF.

This clonotype was detected ten times or more. This chain joins TRBV10-1 and TRBJ2-1, with TRBD2 matching over 10 bases. The CDR3 contains 16 residues. Trimming removed 0 bases from V and 8 bases from J; junction bases left unmatched: 7. The germline gives CDR1 WNHNN, CDR2 SYGVQD (reference sequence). The CDR3 sequence is CASSESAGGPRDEQFF. CDR3 bases: TGCGCCAGCAGTGAGTCAGCGGGGGGGCCGAGGGATGAGCAGTTCTTC.

This chain joins TRBV7-9 and TRBJ2-5; D call uncertain. The CDR3 consists of 13 residues. V was shortened by 1 base and J by 5 bases, with 8 bases between the two germline ends. CDR1 SEHNR and CDR2 FQNEAQ come from the germline V gene (reference sequence). The CDR3 coding sequence is TGTGCCAGCAGCTTAGATGCTTTTGAGACCCAGTACTTC. Residues: CASSLDAFETQYF.

The chain employs TRBV5-4 and TRBJ2-1, with 8 bases identical to TRBD1. The J segment lost 7 bases and the V segment lost 3 bases, leaving 3 bases of the junction unmatched. CDR1 is SGHNT and CDR2 is YYREEE in the germline V gene (reference sequence). This CDR3 spans 13 amino acids. CDR3 sequence (DNA): TGTGCCAGCAGCTGGGACAGGTCAAATGAGCAGTTCTTC. It codes for CASSWDRSNEQFF.

The table lists this clonotype with many counts. The chain has TRBV5-6 and TRBJ1-2, with 8 bases lining up with TRBD1. The CDR3 is made up of 14 amino acids. J gave up 3 bases and V 5 bases, and 6 bases lay outside the gene matches. Looked up from germline, CDR1 is SGHDT and CDR2 is YYEEEE. The CDR3 sequence: CASSSGGAYYGYTF. CDR3 coding DNA: TGTGCCAGCAGTTCAGGGGGCGCGTACTATGGCTACACCTTC.

The chain is built from TRBV6-1 and TRBJ1-5; D is unclear. The CDR3 runs to 13 residues. V was trimmed by 0 bases and J by 13 bases, leaving 13 bases between them. The germline gives CDR1 MNHNS, CDR2 SASEGT. The DNA for the CDR3 is TGTGCCAGCAGTGAAGCTGGCCCTCCGTCGCAGCATTTT. Translating it yields CASSEAGPPSQHF.

This chain uses TRBV19 with TRBJ1-3; D is perhaps TRBD1 (5 bases). The CDR3 contains 12 residues. Between the trimmed V and J ends, which lost 11 bases and 0 bases, there was a span of 8 bases. The germline CDR1 and CDR2 sequences are LNHDA and SQIVND (reference sequence). Here the CDR3 reads CASGSSGNTIYF. The CDR3 coding sequence is TGTGCCTCAGGGAGCTCTGGAAACACCATATATTTT.

This clonotype was observed a few times. Relative to the germline gene, one junction end is altered; a read error may explain this. This sequence joins TRBV7-2 and TRBJ2-3, with D possibly matching TRBD1 (7 bases). From germline, CDR1 is SGHTA and CDR2 FQGNSA. The CDR3 extends over 14 amino acids. CDR3 in amino acids: CASSLGRGRDTQYF. CDR3 in DNA: TGTGCCAGCAGTTTAGGCAGGGGGAGGGATACGCAGTATTTT.

The gene calls are TRBV2 and TRBJ1-2; TRBD1 agrees at 7 bases. This CDR3 is 13 amino acids long. The V and J ends lost 8 bases and 5 bases, in that order; junction bases with no gene match: 8. Germline CDR1 reads SNHLY; CDR2 reads FYNNEI. The CDR3 sequence: CASLVQGVYGYTF. For the CDR3, the DNA is TGTGCCAGCTTGGTTCAGGGGGTATATGGCTACACCTTC. The full variable domain, in which reference TRBV2 and TRBJ1-2 provide the parts outside the CDR3, is EPEVTQTPSHQVTQMGQEVILRCVPISNHLYFYWYRQILGQKVEFLVSFYNNEISEKSEIFDDQFSVERPDGSNFTLKIRSTKLEDSAMYFCASLVQGVYGYTFGSGTRLTVV.

The chain carries TRBV10-3 and TRBJ2-2; TRBD2 aligns across 8 bases. The ends lost 6 bases at V and 4 bases at J; junction bases unmatched: 7. The length of the CDR3 is 15 residues. Germline V CDR1 and CDR2: ENHRY, SYGVKD. In DNA form, the CDR3 reads TGTGCCATCAGGCCCCCTAGCGGGCGCACCGGGGAGCTGTTTTTT. Residues: CAIRPPSGRTGELFF.

CDR3: CASRTLREAFF. In nucleotides, the CDR3 is TGTGCCAGTAGGACCTTGAGGGAAGCTTTCTTT. The rearrangement joins TRBV19 to TRBJ1-1; D uncertain. Germline CDR1 LNHDA, CDR2 SQIVND (reference sequence). V dropped 6 bases and J dropped 8 bases, with 10 bases sitting between them. The CDR3 has 11 amino acids.

The rearrangement joins TRBV7-9 to TRBJ2-7, with TRBD1 as a possible D gene (5 bases). The CDR3 spans 16 residues. Germline V gene data show CDR1 as SEHNR and CDR2 as FQNEAQ (reference sequence). V was shortened by 6 bases and J by 3 bases, with 21 bases between the two germline ends. CDR3: CASSYLSAGIIYEQYF. As DNA, the CDR3 is TGTGCCAGCAGTTACTTATCGGCAGGGATTATCTACGAGCAGTACTTC.

This clonotype was seen repeatedly, ten times or more. The rearrangement joins TRBV5-6 to TRBJ2-7; TRBD1 matches at 8 bases. J lost 6 bases, V lost 1 base, and 9 bases had no gene match. The V gene's germline CDR1 is SGHDT and CDR2 YYEEEE. The CDR3 covers 15 residues. CDR3 sequence: CASSLSPGQVGEQYF. The CDR3 DNA follows: TGTGCCAGCAGCTTGTCACCGGGACAGGTGGGCGAGCAGTACTTC.

This clonotype appeared once. The chain's CDR3 is CASRRAGGPSGELFF. In DNA, the CDR3 is TGTGCCAGCAGACGAGCGGGAGGGCCGTCCGGGGAGCTGTTTTTT. The chain employs TRBV9 and TRBJ2-2, with 10 bases matching TRBD2. CDR1 and CDR2 from the germline V gene are SGDLS and YYNGEE. CDR3 size: 15 residues. Unmatched junction bases numbered 7, after V lost 5 bases and J lost 6 bases.

On this clonotype itself: This clone may be a read error of a much larger clone one base away. The V and J genes are TRBV7-9 and TRBJ2-3, with 9 positions matching TRBD2. Looked up from germline, CDR1 is SEHNR and CDR2 is FQNEAQ (reference sequence). The length of the CDR3 is 15 residues. Losses at the gene ends were 8 bases for V and 4 bases for J; bases not matched to a gene: 10. The CDR3 spells CASCGGGDGADTQYF. The CDR3 region has the DNA TGTGCCAGCTGCGGGGGGGGGGATGGGGCAGATACGCAGTATTTT.

CDR3 amino acids: CASSLFSRSTDTQHF. The CDR3 bases are TGTGCCAGCAGCTTATTCAGCAGAAGCACAGATACGCAGCATTTT. J is TRBJ2-3 and V is TRBV7-8; no definite D call. Gene TRBJ1-5 matches the end of the DNA better, so the J call may be wrong. The V gene's germline CDR1 is SGHVS and CDR2 FQNEAQ. This CDR3 has 15 residues.

The table lists this clonotype with a few counts. The genes are TRBV29-1 and TRBJ1-2; D gene ambiguous. V shed 4 bases and J shed 8 bases, with 8 bases lying between them. The germline CDR1 and CDR2 sequences are SQVTM and ANQGSEA. The CDR3 length is 10 residues. In nucleotides, the CDR3 is TGCAGCGTTGCCCTGAGGGGCTACACCTTC. It is translated as CSVALRGYTF.

The chain links TRBV20-1 to TRBJ2-7; TRBD2 matches 7 bases. CDR3 length equals 14 residues. The V and J ends lost 4 bases and 2 bases, in that order; junction bases with no gene match: 8. Germline CDR1 DFQATT, CDR2 SNEGSKA (reference sequence). CDR3 sequence reads: CSATPLADPYEQYF. The CDR3 bases are TGCAGTGCTACCCCTCTAGCGGACCCCTACGAGCAGTACTTC.

This CDR3 is CASSVGGGGEQYF. The CDR3 DNA reads as TGTGCCAGCAGCGTAGGGGGGGGTGGCGAGCAGTACTTC. The genes are TRBV9 and TRBJ2-7, with 7 bases identical to TRBD2. V shed 0 bases, J shed 6 bases, and the junction held 3 bases outside the gene matches. CDR3 length: 13 residues. The germline V gene has CDR1 SGDLS and CDR2 YYNGEE.

This chain joins TRBV5-1 and TRBJ1-1; D is undetermined. The CDR3 runs 14 residues. V shed 2 bases and J shed 5 bases, with 13 bases lying between them. Germline V gives CDR1 SGHRS, CDR2 YFSETQ. CDR3 DNA sequence: TGCGCCAGCAGCTTCGGGCCCCTGGCAACTGAAGCTTTCTTT. This codes for CASSFGPLATEAFF.

This clonotype was counted a single time. This chain uses TRBV10-3 with TRBJ2-1; 7 nucleotides align to TRBD1. J was trimmed by 5 bases and V by 6 bases; bases with no gene match: 4. Looked up from germline, CDR1 is ENHRY and CDR2 is SYGVKD. The CDR3 spans 13 residues. CDR3 protein: CAIRGQTDNEQFF. The CDR3 nucleotides read TGTGCCATCAGGGGACAGACGGACAATGAGCAGTTCTTC.

The rearrangement uses TRBV12-3 or TRBV12-4 and TRBJ2-1; D is perhaps TRBD1 (5 bases). The CDR3 length is 10 residues. The V end was cut by 6 bases, the J end by 8 bases, with 5 bases between. The CDR3 coding sequence is TGTGCCAGCAGCAGGGATGAGCAGTTCTTC. This sequence encodes CASSRDEQFF.

The CDR3 DNA follows: TGTGCCAGCAGTGAAGGGACAATTAGCAATCAGCCCCAGCATTTT. It encodes CASSEGTISNQPQHF. The genes are TRBV2 and TRBJ1-5, with TRBD1 as a possible D gene (5 bases). V lost 1 base, J lost 0 bases, and 7 bases lay in between. The CDR3 runs 15 residues. Germline CDR1 reads SNHLY; CDR2 reads FYNNEI.

The chain employs TRBV7-8 and TRBJ1-1, with D possibly being TRBD1 (6 bases). Germline CDR1 is SGHVS and CDR2 is FQNEAQ. This CDR3 has 14 residues. V was cut by 1 base and J by 8 bases, with 14 bases left in between. The CDR3 region has the DNA TGTGCCAGCAGCTTAGGCCGTAGACAGGAGGAAGCTTTCTTT. It translates to CASSLGRRQEEAFF.

The chain employs TRBV19 and TRBJ1-2; TRBD1 aligns across 7 bases. Per germline, CDR1 LNHDA and CDR2 SQIVND (reference sequence). V shed 7 bases, J shed 4 bases, and the junction held 9 bases outside the gene matches. The CDR3 loop spans 14 amino acids. The CDR3 coding sequence is TGTGCCAGTAAAGTCGGGACAGAGAGCTATGGCTACACCTTC. It is translated as CASKVGTESYGYTF.